These 25 T cell receptor beta chains share one sample of origin, sequenced in a study of shared clonotypes between healthy human individuals. Naive CD8 cells, CD45RO-negative and positively selected for CCR7, excluded terminally differentiated effector memory CD45RA+ cells. TCRdb's table, derived via immunoSEQ multiplex PCR, lists solely in-frame clones and lacks some. The sample records more than 600,000 clones, around 92% being singletons. The material sequenced was naive CD8+ T cells sorted from blood. These TCRs come from a man aged 25-45 years in good health.

Regarding this clone: In the same sample, other DNA sequences code for this CDR3. V usage is TRBV5-8 and J usage is TRBJ1-5, with 7 positions matching TRBD1. This CDR3 is 14 amino acids long. V lost 0 bases, J lost 7 bases, and 4 bases stayed unmatched. CDR1 SGHTS and CDR2 YDEGEE come from the germline V gene. This CDR3 reads CASSLGQGFQPQHF. The CDR3 DNA follows: TGTGCCAGCAGCTTGGGACAGGGTTTCCAGCCCCAGCATTTT. Looking up the rest from reference TRBV5-8 and TRBJ1-5 gives the full variable domain: EAGVTQSPTHLIKTRGQQATLRCSPISGHTSVYWYQQALGLGLQFLLWYDEGEERNRGNFPPRFSGRQFPNYSSELNVNALELEDSALYLCASSLGQGFQPQHFGDGTRLSIL.

V and J are TRBV4-3 and TRBJ2-1, with 10 bases fitting TRBD2. The CDR3 length is 18 residues. Germline CDR1 and CDR2: LGHNA and YSLEER. V shed 1 base and J 8 bases; nucleotides not matched to a gene: 14. As DNA, the CDR3 is TGCGCCAGCAGCCAAGGACAGGCGGTAGCGGGAGGTGGATATGAGCAGTTCTTC. Translating gives CASSQGQAVAGGGYEQFF.

The chain combines TRBV10-2 with TRBJ2-1; weak D call: TRBD1 (6 bases). V lost 2 bases, J lost 5 bases, and 10 bases lay in between. The CDR3 length is 14 residues. Germline assignment: CDR1 WSHSY and CDR2 SAAADI. CDR3 loop: CASSEATGNNEQFF. The CDR3 DNA sequence: TGCGCCAGCAGTGAGGCAACAGGGAACAATGAGCAGTTCTTC.

V and J are TRBV28 and TRBJ2-1; D is uncertain. Germline V gene data show CDR1 as MDHEN and CDR2 as SYDVKM. This CDR3 region has 12 residues. V was cut by 2 bases and J by 8 bases, with 7 bases left in between. The CDR3 DNA follows: TGTGCCAGCAGTTTAGGGGTCTATGAGCAGTTCTTC. This codes for CASSLGVYEQFF.

V is TRBV7-2 and J is TRBJ2-1; D is ambiguous. V dropped 2 bases and J dropped 3 bases, with 11 bases sitting between them. The CDR3 covers 15 residues. Germline V lookup: CDR1 SGHTA, CDR2 FQGNSA. The CDR3, as DNA: TGTGCCAGCAGCTTACCCGGGCCAAGCTACAATGAGCAGTTCTTC. This encodes CASSLPGPSYNEQFF.

The CDR3 protein is CASSLYHPMKDGDKLSYNEQFF. As DNA, the CDR3 is TGTGCCAGCAGCTTATATCACCCAATGAAGGATGGGGACAAATTATCCTACAATGAGCAGTTCTTC. V is TRBV7-6 and J is TRBJ2-1; TRBD1 is a possible D gene (6 bases). Trimming left V 2 bases short and J 1 base short, with 30 bases between. The CDR3 has 22 amino acids. Germline-derived CDR1 and CDR2 are SGHVS and FNYEAQ.

The chain links TRBV7-9 to TRBJ2-2; 7 nucleotides agree with TRBD1. Germline V gene sequence: CDR1 SEHNR, CDR2 FQNEAQ (reference sequence). The CDR3 runs 16 residues. With V trimmed by 4 bases and J by 2 bases, 7 bases remained unmatched. The CDR3 loop is CASSSTGTVNTGELFF. DNA of the CDR3: TGTGCCAGCAGCTCCACCGGGACAGTAAACACCGGGGAGCTGTTTTTT.

The chain employs TRBV25-1 and TRBJ2-5; D not certain. V was clipped by 9 bases and J by 4 bases, with 6 bases between them. Germline V CDR1 and CDR2: MGHDK, SYGVNS. The CDR3 length is 10 residues. The CDR3 protein is CASRAETQYF. In nucleotides, the CDR3 is TGTGCCAGTAGAGCAGAGACCCAGTACTTC. Looking up the rest from reference TRBV25-1 and TRBJ2-5 gives the full variable domain: EADIYQTPRYLVIGTGKKITLECSQTMGHDKMYWYQQDPGMELHLIHYSYGVNSTEKGDLSSESTVSRIRTEHFPLTLESARPSHTSQYLCASRAETQYFGPGTRLLVL.

The chain combines TRBV2 with TRBJ2-1, with 9 bases identical to TRBD2. CDR1 SNHLY and CDR2 FYNNEI come from the germline V gene. This CDR3 is built from 16 residues. Trimming cost V 2 bases and J 1 base; bases outside gene matches: 3. The CDR3 coding sequence is TGTGCCAGCAGTGAAAGTCTAGCGGGATCCTACAATGAGCAGTTCTTC. This sequence encodes CASSESLAGSYNEQFF.

The chain has TRBV7-9 and TRBJ2-7, with D perhaps matching TRBD1 or TRBD2 (5 bases each). The germline V gene encodes CDR1 SEHNR and CDR2 FQNEAQ (reference sequence). This CDR3 comprises 14 residues. V gave up 1 base and J gave up 3 bases, with 10 bases separating them. The DNA for the CDR3 is TGTGCCAGCAGCTTAGGGGGGACGGTCTACGAGCAGTACTTC. It encodes CASSLGGTVYEQYF.

J is TRBJ1-2 and V is TRBV4-3, with D hard to call. CDR3 length: 15 residues. Trimming left V 3 bases short and J 1 base short, with 12 bases between. CDR1 and CDR2 from the germline V gene are LGHNA and YSLEER. CDR3 bases: TGCGCCAGCAGCCAGGAGACCAGGAATAACTATGGCTACACCTTC. Residues: CASSQETRNNYGYTF.

The chain is built from TRBV11-2 and TRBJ2-2; D not certain. The CDR3 runs to 11 residues. V lost 0 bases to trimming and J lost 16 bases, with 9 bases between them. Germline lookup yields CDR1 SGHAT and CDR2 FQNNGV. CDR3 sequence: CASSLDGWGFF. In DNA form, the CDR3 reads TGTGCCAGCAGCTTAGATGGCTGGGGGTTTTTT. Variable domain in full (rest from reference TRBV11-2 and TRBJ2-2): EAGVAQSPRYKIIEKRQSVAFWCNPISGHATLYWYQQILGQGPKLLIQFQNNGVVDDSQLPKDRFSAERLKGVDSTLKIQPAKLEDSAVYLCASSLDGWGFFGEGSRLTVL.

The chain carries TRBV5-4 and TRBJ2-7; D unclear. The V end lost 6 bases, the J end lost 12 bases, and 19 bases lay between the germline ends. The CDR3 is 12 residues long. Germline V gene lookup returns CDR1 SGHNT and CDR2 YYREEE (reference sequence). DNA of the CDR3: TGTGCCAGCATCCCCTCCCCCTACCATCCGTACTTC. Its translation is CASIPSPYHPYF.

The chain has TRBV7-9 and TRBJ2-1, with D maybe TRBD1 (6 bases). The CDR3 covers 11 residues. CDR1 is SEHNR, CDR2 FQNEAQ, per germline (reference sequence). V lost 5 bases, J lost 14 bases, and 13 bases lay in between. This CDR3 is CASSRGHGEFF. In nucleotides, the CDR3 is TGTGCCAGCAGCCGGGGACACGGCGAGTTCTTC.

The rearrangement joins TRBV7-9 to TRBJ2-1; 9 nucleotides align to TRBD2. The V gene's germline CDR1 is SEHNR and CDR2 FQNEAQ (reference sequence). This CDR3 spans 18 amino acids. Trimming cost V 4 bases and J 4 bases; bases outside gene matches: 14. CDR3 amino acids: CASSSRVSGLASYNEQFF. CDR3 nucleotide sequence: TGTGCCAGCAGCTCGCGGGTTAGCGGACTAGCGAGTTACAATGAGCAGTTCTTC.

This clone was observed a single time. The genes are TRBV19 and TRBJ1-2, with 7 bases matching TRBD1. The CDR3 has 14 residues. Trimming took 7 bases from V and 7 from J; bases not matched to a gene: 12. CDR1 is LNHDA, CDR2 SQIVND, per germline (reference sequence). The CDR3 loop reads CASTRDSGLFGYTF. In nucleotides, the CDR3 is TGTGCCAGTACCCGGGACAGCGGTCTGTTTGGCTACACCTTC.

The V and J genes are TRBV19 and TRBJ2-7; D is unclear. This CDR3 contains 15 residues. CDR1 and CDR2 (germline): LNHDA, SQIVND (reference sequence). Trimming removed 0 bases at V and 4 bases at J, with 13 bases between. The CDR3 sequence: CASSIEEALPYEQYF. CDR3 sequence (DNA): TGTGCCAGTAGTATAGAAGAGGCCCTACCATACGAGCAGTACTTC.

This rearrangement joins TRBV20-1 to TRBJ2-1; D is unclear. V gave up 6 bases and J gave up 9 bases, with 12 bases separating them. Germline loops: CDR1 DFQATT, CDR2 SNEGSKA (reference sequence). This CDR3 contains 11 residues. For the CDR3, the DNA is TGCAGTGCCAACGAGGCCCGTGAGCAGTTCTTC. Translated, it gives CSANEAREQFF.

J is TRBJ2-7 and V is TRBV13; D is perhaps TRBD2 (6 bases). The length of the CDR3 is 16 residues. V was shortened by 3 bases and J by 6 bases, with 21 bases between the two germline ends. CDR1 and CDR2 (germline): PRHDT, FYEKMQ (reference sequence). In DNA, the CDR3 is TGTGCCAGCAGCTTTAGCCTAGCAGCCGGGGGTACCGAGCAGTACTTC. Translated: CASSFSLAAGGTEQYF.

V usage is TRBV28 and J usage is TRBJ1-1, with TRBD1 matching over 7 bases. J gave up 4 bases and V 5 bases, and 13 bases lay outside the gene matches. Germline V lookup: CDR1 MDHEN, CDR2 SYDVKM. The CDR3 has 16 amino acids. The DNA of the CDR3 is TGTGCCAGCAGTCCGGGCCCCGGGACAGAGGGCACTGAAGCTTTCTTT. This codes for CASSPGPGTEGTEAFF. The complete variable domain, with remaining parts taken from reference TRBV28 and TRBJ1-1, reads DVKVTQSSRYLVKRTGEKVFLECVQDMDHENMFWYRQDPGLGLRLIYFSYDVKMKEKGDIPEGYSVSREKKERFSLILESASTNQTSMYLCASSPGPGTEGTEAFFGQGTRLTVV.

The chain joins TRBV5-6 to TRBJ2-3, with 10 bases fitting TRBD2. This CDR3 is 15 amino acids long. After removal of 4 bases from V and 3 bases from J, the junction contained 5 bases not matched to a gene. Per germline, CDR1 SGHDT and CDR2 YYEEEE. CDR3 sequence reads: CASSVAGGTTDTQYF. Written as DNA, the CDR3 is TGTGCCAGCAGCGTAGCGGGAGGAACGACAGATACGCAGTATTTT.

The genes are TRBV19 and TRBJ2-7; possible D gene TRBD2, 5 bases. Trimming took 1 base from V and 1 from J, leaving 8 bases between them. The germline V gene encodes CDR1 LNHDA and CDR2 SQIVND (reference sequence). The CDR3 has 14 amino acids. The CDR3 region has the DNA TGTGCCAGTAGTATAGTTGGAGGATCCTACGAGCAGTACTTC. Translated: CASSIVGGSYEQYF.

The chain couples TRBV5-4 to TRBJ2-1; possibly TRBD2 for D (5 bases). Trimming took off 0 bases at V and 4 bases at J, with 17 bases between the two ends. Germline assignment: CDR1 SGHNT and CDR2 YYREEE (reference sequence). The CDR3 covers 17 residues. The CDR3 spells CASSLAMRLAGYNEQFF. CDR3 nucleotides: TGTGCCAGCAGCTTGGCAATGCGGCTAGCAGGATACAATGAGCAGTTCTTC.

The gene calls are TRBV7-9 and TRBJ2-1; 9 bases are shared with TRBD1. Germline lookup yields CDR1 SEHNR and CDR2 FQNEAQ (reference sequence). There are 16 residues in the CDR3. The ends lost 4 bases at V and 3 bases at J; junction bases unmatched: 7. The CDR3 spells CASSSVEGQGYNEQFF. The DNA of the CDR3 is TGTGCCAGCAGCTCGGTCGAGGGACAGGGCTACAATGAGCAGTTCTTC.

V usage is TRBV5-4 and J usage is TRBJ2-2; TRBD1 agrees at 8 bases. The CDR3 covers 15 residues. The ends lost 2 bases at V and 4 bases at J; junction bases unmatched: 4. The V gene's germline CDR1 is SGHNT and CDR2 YYREEE (reference sequence). CDR3 loop: CASSFQGAATGELFF. In nucleotides, the CDR3 is TGTGCCAGCAGCTTCCAGGGGGCCGCCACCGGGGAGCTGTTTTTT.